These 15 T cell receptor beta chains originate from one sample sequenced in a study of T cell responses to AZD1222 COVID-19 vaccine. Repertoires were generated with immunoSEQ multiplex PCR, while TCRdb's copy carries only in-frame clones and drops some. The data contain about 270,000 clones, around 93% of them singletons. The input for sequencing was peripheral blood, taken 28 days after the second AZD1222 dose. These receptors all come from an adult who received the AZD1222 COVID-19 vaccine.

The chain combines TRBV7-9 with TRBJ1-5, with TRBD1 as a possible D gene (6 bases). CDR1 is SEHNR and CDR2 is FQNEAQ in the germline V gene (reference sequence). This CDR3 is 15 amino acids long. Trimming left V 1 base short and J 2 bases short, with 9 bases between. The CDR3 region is CASSLEGVGNQPQHF. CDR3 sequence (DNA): TGTGCCAGCAGCTTAGAGGGGGTTGGCAATCAGCCCCAGCATTTT.

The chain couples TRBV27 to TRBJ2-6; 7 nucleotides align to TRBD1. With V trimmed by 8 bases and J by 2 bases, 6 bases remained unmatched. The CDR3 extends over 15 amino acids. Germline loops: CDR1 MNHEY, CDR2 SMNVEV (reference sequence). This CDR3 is CASARQGPGANVLTF. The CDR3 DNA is TGTGCCAGCGCCAGACAGGGTCCTGGGGCCAACGTCCTGACTTTC.

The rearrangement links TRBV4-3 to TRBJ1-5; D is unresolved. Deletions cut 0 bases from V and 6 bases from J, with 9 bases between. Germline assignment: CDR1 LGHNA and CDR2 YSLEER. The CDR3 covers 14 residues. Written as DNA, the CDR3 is TGCGCCAGCAGCCAAGAAATCGGGTTTCAGCCCCAGCATTTT. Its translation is CASSQEIGFQPQHF.

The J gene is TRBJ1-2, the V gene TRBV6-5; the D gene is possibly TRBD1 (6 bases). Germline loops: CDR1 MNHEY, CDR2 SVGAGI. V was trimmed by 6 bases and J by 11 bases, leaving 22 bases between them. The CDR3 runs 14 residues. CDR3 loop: CASSGAGEGGVYTF. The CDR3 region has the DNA TGTGCCAGCAGCGGGGCAGGGGAGGGTGGAGTTTACACCTTC.

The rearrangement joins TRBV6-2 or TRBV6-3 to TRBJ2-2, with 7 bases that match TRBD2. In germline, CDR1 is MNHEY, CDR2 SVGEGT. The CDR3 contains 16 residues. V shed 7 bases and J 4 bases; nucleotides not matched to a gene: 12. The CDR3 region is CASNPAASGGTGELFF. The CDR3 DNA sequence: TGTGCCAGCAACCCGGCGGCTAGCGGTGGCACCGGGGAGCTGTTTTTT.

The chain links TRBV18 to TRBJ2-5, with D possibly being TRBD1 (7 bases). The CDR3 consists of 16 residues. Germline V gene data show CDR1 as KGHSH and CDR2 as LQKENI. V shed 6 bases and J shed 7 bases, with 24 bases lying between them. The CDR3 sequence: CASSQNPGGTYGTQYF. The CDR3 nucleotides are TGTGCCAGCTCTCAGAATCCAGGGGGGACCTACGGGACCCAGTACTTC.

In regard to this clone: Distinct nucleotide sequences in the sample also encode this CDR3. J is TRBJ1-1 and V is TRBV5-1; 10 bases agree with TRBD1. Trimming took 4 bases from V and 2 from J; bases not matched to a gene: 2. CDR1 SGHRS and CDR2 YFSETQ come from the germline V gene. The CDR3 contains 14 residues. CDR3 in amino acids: CASSRDRGNTEAFF. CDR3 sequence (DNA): TGCGCCAGCAGCCGGGACAGGGGCAACACTGAAGCTTTCTTT.

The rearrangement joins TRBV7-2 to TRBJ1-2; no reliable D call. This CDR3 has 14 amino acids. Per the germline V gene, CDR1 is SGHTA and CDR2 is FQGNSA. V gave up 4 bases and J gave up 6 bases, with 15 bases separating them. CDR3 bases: TGTGCCAGCAGCTCCAATCAGGAGGTGAATGGCTACACCTTC. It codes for CASSSNQEVNGYTF.

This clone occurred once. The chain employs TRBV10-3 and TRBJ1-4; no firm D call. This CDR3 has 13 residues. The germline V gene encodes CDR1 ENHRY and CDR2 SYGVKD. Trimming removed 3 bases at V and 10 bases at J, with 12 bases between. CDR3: CAISDNDFGKLFF. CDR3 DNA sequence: TGTGCCATCAGTGACAACGATTTCGGAAAACTGTTTTTT.

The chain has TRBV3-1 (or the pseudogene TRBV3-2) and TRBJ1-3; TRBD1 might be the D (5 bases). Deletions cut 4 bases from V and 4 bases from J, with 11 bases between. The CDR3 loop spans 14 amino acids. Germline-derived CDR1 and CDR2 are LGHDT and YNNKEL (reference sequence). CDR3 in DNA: TGTGCCAGCAGCCTAGGGGCAGGGGGAAACACCATATATTTT. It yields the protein CASSLGAGGNTIYF.

This CDR3 is CASSLKWVAFF. CDR3 in DNA: TGTGCCAGCAGTTTAAAATGGGTAGCTTTCTTT. The chain carries TRBV28 and TRBJ1-1; D gene ambiguous. Trimming left V 2 bases short and J 10 bases short, with 8 bases between. Looked up from germline, CDR1 is MDHEN and CDR2 is SYDVKM. The CDR3 has 11 residues.

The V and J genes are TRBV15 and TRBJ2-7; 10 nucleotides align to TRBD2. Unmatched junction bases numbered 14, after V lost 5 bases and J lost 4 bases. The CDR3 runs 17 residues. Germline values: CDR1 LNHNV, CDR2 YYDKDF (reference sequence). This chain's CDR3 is CATSDYWASGRRYEQYF. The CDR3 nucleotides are TGTGCCACCAGCGACTACTGGGCTAGCGGGAGAAGGTACGAGCAGTACTTC.

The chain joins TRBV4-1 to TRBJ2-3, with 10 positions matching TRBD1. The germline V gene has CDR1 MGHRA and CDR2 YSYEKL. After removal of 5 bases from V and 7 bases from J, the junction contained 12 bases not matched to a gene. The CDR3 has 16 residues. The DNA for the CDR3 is TGCGCCAGCAGCTCCCCCGCGGGACAGGGGAGGAATACGCAGTATTTT. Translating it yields CASSSPAGQGRNTQYF.

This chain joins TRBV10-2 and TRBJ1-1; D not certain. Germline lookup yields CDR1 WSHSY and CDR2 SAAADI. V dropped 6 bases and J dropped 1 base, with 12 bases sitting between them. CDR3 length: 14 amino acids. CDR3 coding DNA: TGCGCCAGCAGGGAGGGAGTGTGGAACACTGAAGCTTTCTTT. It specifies CASREGVWNTEAFF.

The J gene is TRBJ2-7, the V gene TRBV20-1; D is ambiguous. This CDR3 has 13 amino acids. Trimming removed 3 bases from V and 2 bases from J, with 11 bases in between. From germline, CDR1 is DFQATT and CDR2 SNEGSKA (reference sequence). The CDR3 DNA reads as TGCAGTGCTAGTCTCCCCCAGGCCTACGAGCAGTACTTC. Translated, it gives CSASLPQAYEQYF.